Below are 27 T cell receptor beta chains sequenced from a single sample in a study of T-cell reconstitution after alpha-beta-depleted transplantation in children. For TCRbeta, the library was prepared with unique molecular identifiers. TCRdb re-analysed the PCR reads in MiXCR, keeping a single row per CDR3 protein. The profile shows about a million distinct CDR3 sequences, roughly 29% of them singletons. The sequenced sample was PBMCs, mostly from graft donor cells, obtained 360 days after TCRalphabeta/CD19-depleted stem cell transplant. Every receptor here comes from a boy less than two years old who had a stem cell transplant for SCID, so the T cells may come from the graft donor.

The sample holds a few counts of this clonotype. In DNA form, the CDR3 reads TGTGCCAGCAGCGTCAGGGCTAGCGGCTACAATGAGCAGTTCTTC. Translating gives CASSVRASGYNEQFF. The chain has TRBV9 and TRBJ2-1; the match to TRBD2 covers 7 bases. The J segment lost 3 bases and the V segment lost 2 bases, leaving 5 bases of the junction unmatched. Germline V gene lookup returns CDR1 SGDLS and CDR2 YYNGEE. The CDR3 extends over 15 amino acids.

This chain connects TRBV24-1 to TRBJ2-3, with D hard to call. Trimming stripped 1 base from V and 1 base from J, with 5 bases between. CDR1 is KGHDR and CDR2 is SFDVKD in the germline V gene. This CDR3 has 14 amino acids. CDR3: CATSDLDRTDTQYF. In DNA form, the CDR3 reads TGTGCCACCAGTGATTTAGACCGCACAGATACGCAGTATTTT.

This clonotype was detected a few times. This chain connects TRBV18 to TRBJ1-3; D call uncertain. Germline lookup yields CDR1 KGHSH and CDR2 LQKENI. V was clipped by 1 base and J by 2 bases, with 9 bases between them. This CDR3 region has 15 residues. This chain's CDR3 is CASSPLGGTGNTIYF. CDR3 bases: TGTGCCAGCTCACCACTAGGCGGAACTGGAAACACCATATATTTT.

The rearrangement links TRBV13 to TRBJ1-1; a weak D match, TRBD1 (6 bases). Germline CDR1 reads PRHDT; CDR2 reads FYEKMQ (reference sequence). V lost 11 bases to trimming and J lost 11 bases, with 24 bases between them. The CDR3 loop spans 13 amino acids. DNA of the CDR3: TGTGCCGCCTCGCCCATGGGGGCACTCGGGGCTTTCTTT. Translation gives CAASPMGALGAFF.

This clonotype was seen only a few times. V gene TRBV9 combines with J gene TRBJ1-1; D is possibly TRBD1 (6 bases). This CDR3 has 14 residues. Germline assignment: CDR1 SGDLS and CDR2 YYNGEE. Trimming removed 0 bases from V and 4 bases from J, with 10 bases in between. The CDR3 DNA is TGTGCCAGCAGCGTAGGTATAGGGGGCACTGAAGCTTTCTTT. Residues: CASSVGIGGTEAFF.

The J gene is TRBJ1-1, the V gene TRBV6-1, with 7 bases lining up with TRBD1. The CDR3 has 13 amino acids. Trimming cost V 6 bases and J 5 bases; bases outside gene matches: 6. Looked up from germline, CDR1 is MNHNS and CDR2 is SASEGT. CDR3 nucleotide sequence: TGTGCCAGCAGGGCACAGGGGTGGACTGAAGCTTTCTTT. Translation gives CASRAQGWTEAFF.

This clonotype was picked up a small number of times. The genes are TRBV2 and TRBJ1-5; D is undetermined. Trimming pared 6 bases from V and 0 bases from J, leaving 9 bases between. CDR1 and CDR2 (germline): SNHLY, FYNNEI. The CDR3 is 14 residues long. This CDR3 is CASRAEYSNQPQHF. The CDR3 nucleotides read TGTGCCAGCAGGGCAGAATATAGCAATCAGCCCCAGCATTTT.

This clonotype showed up just a few times. This chain links TRBV28 with TRBJ2-5, with D maybe TRBD1 (5 bases). The germline CDR1 and CDR2 sequences are MDHEN and SYDVKM. CDR3 size: 13 residues. Trimming pared 8 bases from V and 4 bases from J, leaving 14 bases between. The CDR3 here is CASSDSRVETQYF. The CDR3 DNA reads as TGTGCCAGCTCCGACAGTAGGGTAGAGACCCAGTACTTC.

There are a few counts of this clonotype. The V gene is TRBV29-1, the J gene TRBJ1-2; TRBD1 is a possible D gene (6 bases). The V end was cut by 8 bases, the J end by 4 bases, with 17 bases between. In germline, CDR1 is SQVTM, CDR2 ANQGSEA. The CDR3 has 13 residues. CDR3 sequence (DNA): TGCAGCTGTAGGGACACTATGTCCTATGGCTACACCTTC. Amino acids: CSCRDTMSYGYTF.

This clonotype has just a few counts. The chain couples TRBV5-1 to TRBJ1-1; D remains ambiguous. The germline V and J ends were trimmed by 0 bases and 5 bases, with 11 bases remaining between them. CDR3 size: 14 residues. CDR1 is SGHRS and CDR2 is YFSETQ in the germline V gene. CDR3 residues: CASSLEGLRTEAFF. DNA of the CDR3: TGCGCCAGCAGCTTGGAAGGGCTCAGGACTGAAGCTTTCTTT.

The chain employs TRBV4-3 and TRBJ1-2, with 7 bases aligning to TRBD1. The V segment lost 1 base and the J segment 6 bases; nucleotides outside the gene matches: 5. The CDR3 sequence is 14 residues long. In germline, CDR1 is LGHNA, CDR2 YSLEER. The CDR3 loop is CASSQGRGFDGYTF. The CDR3, as DNA: TGCGCCAGCAGCCAAGGCAGGGGGTTCGATGGCTACACCTTC.

The chain is built from TRBV20-1 and TRBJ1-1; D is ambiguous. The CDR3 covers 13 residues. V lost 1 base and J 6 bases, leaving 12 bases between the germline ends. Germline V gene sequence: CDR1 DFQATT, CDR2 SNEGSKA (reference sequence). The CDR3 sequence: CSARGWVWAEAFF. In DNA, the CDR3 is TGCAGTGCTAGAGGCTGGGTGTGGGCTGAAGCTTTCTTT.

V usage is TRBV12-3 or TRBV12-4 and J usage is TRBJ1-3, with 7 bases aligning to TRBD1. This CDR3 has 16 amino acids. The ends lost 5 bases at V and 0 bases at J; junction bases unmatched: 7. The CDR3 spells CASSARQGSSGNTIYF. The CDR3 DNA reads as TGTGCCAGCAGTGCAAGACAGGGCTCCTCTGGAAACACCATATATTTT.

This clonotype has a count of ten or more. The rearrangement links TRBV4-1 to TRBJ2-2, with D perhaps TRBD1 or TRBD2 (5 bases each). The CDR3 runs to 15 residues. The V gene's germline CDR1 is MGHRA and CDR2 YSYEKL. V lost 4 bases and J lost 6, with 15 bases in between. The CDR3 bases are TGCGCCAGCAGCCGAACACCAGGGACCTCCGGGGAGCTGTTTTTT. Translated: CASSRTPGTSGELFF.

V is TRBV4-2 and J is TRBJ2-7; D unresolved. CDR1 and CDR2 from the germline V gene are LGHNA and YNFKEQ. Trimming took off 1 base at V and 2 bases at J, with 6 bases between the two ends. There are 13 residues in the CDR3. The CDR3 protein is CASSQGSTYEQYF. DNA of the CDR3: TGTGCCAGCAGCCAAGGGTCAACCTACGAGCAGTACTTC.

The rearrangement joins TRBV20-1 to TRBJ1-1; tentatively, D is TRBD1 (5 bases). CDR1 is DFQATT and CDR2 is SNEGSKA in the germline V gene (reference sequence). This CDR3 is built from 15 residues. V dropped 0 bases and J dropped 0 bases, with 11 bases sitting between them. In DNA, the CDR3 is TGCAGTGCTAGAGACCCGGGACTCATGAACACTGAAGCTTTCTTT. This translates into CSARDPGLMNTEAFF.

V is TRBV27 and J is TRBJ2-2, with 7 bases fitting TRBD2. The CDR3 consists of 16 residues. V gave up 7 bases and J gave up 0 bases; unmatched junction bases: 8. Germline V CDR1 and CDR2: MNHEY, SMNVEV (reference sequence). The CDR3 protein is CASTKGAGTNTGELFF. CDR3 sequence (DNA): TGTGCCAGCACTAAGGGAGCGGGGACGAACACCGGGGAGCTGTTTTTT.

V usage is TRBV12-3 or TRBV12-4 and J usage is TRBJ1-2, with 11 bases lining up with TRBD1. The V segment lost 7 bases and the J segment 2 bases; nucleotides outside the gene matches: 3. CDR3 length: 14 residues. The CDR3 is CASTRTGGNYGYTF. In DNA, the CDR3 is TGTGCCAGCACCCGGACAGGGGGCAACTATGGCTACACCTTC.

This clonotype was recorded a few times. The chain joins TRBV4-3 to TRBJ1-1; TRBD1 might be the D (5 bases). The CDR3 contains 17 residues. Per the germline V gene, CDR1 is LGHNA and CDR2 is YSLEER. The germline V and J ends were trimmed by 0 bases and 1 base, with 15 bases remaining between them. The CDR3 region has the DNA TGCGCCAGCAGCCAAGATCTACCGGGGGTTAGGAACACTGAAGCTTTCTTT. It encodes CASSQDLPGVRNTEAFF.

This rearrangement joins TRBV28 to TRBJ2-2; 11 nucleotides line up with TRBD2. The germline V gene encodes CDR1 MDHEN and CDR2 SYDVKM. The CDR3 runs to 15 residues. Trimming took 6 bases from V and 7 from J; bases not matched to a gene: 7. For the CDR3, the DNA is TGTGCCAGCAGGGGGGAGGGACTAGCGGACGGGGAGCTGTTTTTT. The encoded protein is CASRGEGLADGELFF.

The table lists this clonotype with a few counts. This chain joins TRBV2 and TRBJ1-4, with D possibly TRBD1 on 5 matching bases. The CDR3 is 15 residues long. Germline values: CDR1 SNHLY, CDR2 FYNNEI. V was pared by 3 bases and J by 0 bases, with 8 bases between. CDR3 nucleotides: TGTGCCAGCAGTGATTGGGGGGCAACTAATGAAAAACTGTTTTTT. Its translation: CASSDWGATNEKLFF. Drawing the rest from reference TRBV2 and TRBJ1-4, the complete variable domain is EPEVTQTPSHQVTQMGQEVILRCVPISNHLYFYWYRQILGQKVEFLVSFYNNEISEKSEIFDDQFSVERPDGSNFTLKIRSTKLEDSAMYFCASSDWGATNEKLFFGSGTQLSVL.

The table lists this clonotype with a few counts. This chain links TRBV7-3 with TRBJ2-7; D possibly uses TRBD1 or TRBD2 (5 bases each). The CDR3 sequence is 15 residues long. V lost 1 base and J lost 3, with 13 bases in between. The V gene's germline CDR1 is SGHTA and CDR2 FQGTGA. The CDR3 is CASSLSEGRVYEQYF. The CDR3 nucleotides read TGTGCCAGCAGCTTAAGTGAGGGGCGCGTCTACGAGCAGTACTTC.

The rearrangement links TRBV15 to TRBJ2-5; a possible D gene is TRBD2 (6 bases). V shed 1 base and J shed 0 bases, with 9 bases lying between them. This CDR3 spans 15 amino acids. CDR1 is LNHNV and CDR2 is YYDKDF in the germline V gene (reference sequence). DNA of the CDR3: TGTGCCACCAGCAGAGCTTCTAGCGACCAAGAGACCCAGTACTTC. This encodes CATSRASSDQETQYF.

The genes are TRBV3-1 and TRBJ2-3; 7 nucleotides align to TRBD2. CDR3 length equals 15 residues. Germline lookup yields CDR1 LGHDT and CDR2 YNNKEL (reference sequence). Trimming cost V 4 bases and J 6 bases; bases outside gene matches: 10. CDR3 protein: CASSPWPFGGDTQYF. The CDR3, as DNA: TGTGCCAGCAGCCCTTGGCCCTTCGGGGGGGATACGCAGTATTTT.

This clonotype was counted only a few times. The rearrangement links TRBV12-3 or TRBV12-4 to TRBJ2-3, with TRBD2 matching over 9 bases. The CDR3 covers 16 residues. V was clipped by 6 bases and J by 3 bases; unmatched bases: 10. The CDR3 is CASSTLAGWGTDTQYF. As DNA, the CDR3 is TGTGCCAGCAGCACCCTAGCGGGGTGGGGGACAGATACGCAGTATTTT.

The chain carries TRBV18 and TRBJ2-6; TRBD1 is a possible D gene (5 bases). The CDR3 runs 16 residues. Germline V gene data show CDR1 as KGHSH and CDR2 as LQKENI. Trimming took off 4 bases at V and 1 base at J, with 11 bases between the two ends. CDR3 residues: CASSRQPSSGANVLTF. The CDR3 DNA sequence: TGTGCCAGCTCACGACAGCCGTCTTCTGGGGCCAACGTCCTGACTTTC.

This clonotype was seen ten or more times. The chain is built from TRBV4-1 and TRBJ2-3, with D possibly being TRBD1 or TRBD2 (5 bases each). V gave up 3 bases and J gave up 2 bases, with 9 bases separating them. This CDR3 comprises 14 residues. Germline lookup yields CDR1 MGHRA and CDR2 YSYEKL. The CDR3 sequence: CASSQRGFTDTQYF. In nucleotides, the CDR3 is TGCGCCAGCAGCCAGAGGGGATTCACAGATACGCAGTATTTT.